The 13 T cell receptor beta chains below come from one sample, sequenced in a study of Graves' ophthalmopathy and Graves' hyperthyroidism. Amplification of TCR beta CDR3 regions used RNA transcripts. The library came from an HTBI-primed first-round RT-PCR and a second-round multiplex PCR. TCRdb re-analysed the multiplex PCR reads in MiXCR, keeping a single row per CDR3 protein. There are some 25,000 distinct CDR3 sequences in the sample; 48% occur only once, and approximately 6.7% lies in the top ten. Sequencing input: peripheral blood. The receptors derive from an adult woman with stable Graves' hyperthyroidism.

The chain recombines TRBV7-3 with TRBJ2-1; D may be TRBD1 or TRBD2 (5 bases each). Germline-derived CDR1 and CDR2 are SGHTA and FQGTGA. The CDR3 sequence is 17 residues long. The germline V and J ends were trimmed by 5 bases and 5 bases, with 22 bases remaining between them. The CDR3 nucleotides are TGTGCCAGCAGCCCGTGTAGATGGGGGAGTAACCACAATGAGCAGTTCTTC. Protein product: CASSPCRWGSNHNEQFF.

This clonotype is judged medium-sized (0.01 to 0.1%). This chain joins TRBV15 and TRBJ2-6; no definite D call. The V end lost 4 bases, the J end lost 0 bases, and 25 bases lay between the germline ends. Germline CDR1 and CDR2: LNHNV and YYDKDF (reference sequence). This CDR3 region has 21 residues. CDR3 in amino acids: CATSTVQLTLGNTSGANVLTF. CDR3 sequence (DNA): TGTGCCACCAGCACTGTACAGCTTACCTTGGGGAATACCTCTGGGGCCAACGTCCTGACTTTC.

This chain joins TRBV5-1 and TRBJ2-3; weak D call: TRBD2 (6 bases). Germline CDR1 SGHRS, CDR2 YFSETQ. The CDR3 spans 13 residues. Trimming cost V 0 bases and J 7 bases, with 9 bases left between them. Here the CDR3 reads CASSLAGLYTQYF. The CDR3 DNA sequence: TGCGCCAGCAGCTTGGCGGGACTTTATACGCAGTATTTT. Combining the CDR3 with reference TRBV5-1 and TRBJ2-3 gives the whole variable domain KAGVTQTPRYLIKTRGQQVTLSCSPISGHRSVSWYQQTPGQGLQFLFEYFSETQRNKGNFPGRFSGRQFSNSRSEMNVSTLELGDSALYLCASSLAGLYTQYFGPGTRLTVL.

This clonotype was seen repeatedly, ten times or more. V usage is TRBV5-1 and J usage is TRBJ2-5; 11 bases line up with TRBD2. This CDR3 contains 15 residues. With V trimmed by 1 base and J by 5 bases, 4 bases remained unmatched. Per the germline V gene, CDR1 is SGHRS and CDR2 is YFSETQ. CDR3 in amino acids: CASSLLSSGRETQYF. Written as DNA, the CDR3 is TGCGCCAGCAGCTTGTTGTCTAGCGGGAGGGAGACCCAGTACTTC. Looking up the rest from reference TRBV5-1 and TRBJ2-5 gives the full variable domain: KAGVTQTPRYLIKTRGQQVTLSCSPISGHRSVSWYQQTPGQGLQFLFEYFSETQRNKGNFPGRFSGRQFSNSRSEMNVSTLELGDSALYLCASSLLSSGRETQYFGPGTRLLVL.

This clonotype was counted many times. The chain combines TRBV6-1 with TRBJ1-6; D gene unclear. Deletions cut 1 base from V and 9 bases from J, with 10 bases between. The CDR3 runs to 14 residues. CDR1 and CDR2 from the germline V gene are MNHNS and SASEGT. The CDR3 protein is CASSEGHSSSPLHF. CDR3 coding DNA: TGTGCCAGCAGTGAAGGCCATTCTAGTTCACCCCTCCACTTT.

In this sample, this clonotype turned up many times. V usage is TRBV28 and J usage is TRBJ1-1, with no clear D. Trimming removed 3 bases at V and 5 bases at J, with 4 bases between. The CDR3 totals 11 residues. Germline V gives CDR1 MDHEN, CDR2 SYDVKM. CDR3 sequence: CASSFKTEAFF. The CDR3, as DNA: TGTGCCAGCAGTTTTAAAACTGAAGCTTTCTTT. Complete variable domain (other parts from reference TRBV28 and TRBJ1-1): DVKVTQSSRYLVKRTGEKVFLECVQDMDHENMFWYRQDPGLGLRLIYFSYDVKMKEKGDIPEGYSVSREKKERFSLILESASTNQTSMYLCASSFKTEAFFGQGTRLTVV.

This chain links TRBV10-3 with TRBJ2-6; D not certain. CDR3 size: 13 residues. CDR1 and CDR2 from the germline V gene are ENHRY and SYGVKD. Between the trimmed V and J ends, which lost 10 bases and 4 bases, there was a span of 11 bases. The CDR3 nucleotides are TGTGCCAGCAATTTTGCAGGGGCCAACGTCCTGACTTTC. Residues: CASNFAGANVLTF.

This clonotype was seen repeatedly, ten times or more. This could be a read error, since a much larger clone is one nucleotide away. This rearrangement joins TRBV20-1 to TRBJ1-1; TRBD1 aligns across 10 bases. Germline CDR1 reads DFQATT; CDR2 reads SNEGSKA (reference sequence). CDR3 length: 13 amino acids. CDR3 amino acids: CSARDRGNTGAFF. The CDR3 DNA follows: TGCAGTGCTAGGGACAGGGGGAACACTGGAGCTTTCTTT.

This clonotype is medium-sized in the sample. This chain joins TRBV10-3 and TRBJ1-3; no clear D gene. Germline V CDR1 and CDR2: ENHRY, SYGVKD. The CDR3 consists of 12 residues. Trimming stripped 10 bases from V and 9 bases from J, with 16 bases between. As DNA, the CDR3 is TGTGCCAGCCGAAACAGCATACCCACCATATATTTT. Residues: CASRNSIPTIYF.

The sample holds one count of this clonotype. The CDR3 DNA follows: TGTGCCAGCAGTGAGGGCAGCGCCAATCAGCCCCAGCATTTT. Amino acids: CASSEGSANQPQHF. The rearrangement joins TRBV12-3 or TRBV12-4 to TRBJ1-5; D is unclear. V gave up 5 bases and J gave up 3 bases, with 11 bases separating them. The CDR3 spans 14 residues.

This clonotype was seen many times. The chain carries TRBV20-1 and TRBJ2-7, with 11 bases matching TRBD1. With V trimmed by 6 bases and J by 4 bases, 20 bases remained unmatched. Germline V gene sequence: CDR1 DFQATT, CDR2 SNEGSKA (reference sequence). The CDR3 covers 18 residues. The chain's CDR3 is CSAHRDRGSQVTNYEQYF. CDR3 coding DNA: TGCAGTGCCCACCGGGACAGGGGGTCCCAAGTAACAAATTACGAGCAGTACTTC.

J is TRBJ2-1 and V is TRBV7-9; 7 bases are shared with TRBD1. Germline values: CDR1 SEHNR, CDR2 FQNEAQ (reference sequence). This CDR3 contains 13 residues. V lost 8 bases to trimming and J lost 7 bases; unmatched junction nucleotides: 8. The CDR3 bases are TGTGCCAGCCGGGACAGCGTTCTGAATGAGCAGTTCTTC. As protein: CASRDSVLNEQFF.

As to this clonotype: This CDR3 is missing its conserved last phenylalanine or tryptophan, likely due to a read error. The chain carries TRBV10-3 and TRBJ2-5; 8 bases align to TRBD2. Per germline, CDR1 ENHRY and CDR2 SYGVKD. Trimming took 10 bases from V and 5 from J; bases not matched to a gene: 12. The CDR3 sequence is 14 residues long. Written as DNA, the CDR3 is TGTGCCACCGACATACTAGCGGTAAGGGAGACCCAGTACTCC. Its protein is CATDILAVRETQYS.